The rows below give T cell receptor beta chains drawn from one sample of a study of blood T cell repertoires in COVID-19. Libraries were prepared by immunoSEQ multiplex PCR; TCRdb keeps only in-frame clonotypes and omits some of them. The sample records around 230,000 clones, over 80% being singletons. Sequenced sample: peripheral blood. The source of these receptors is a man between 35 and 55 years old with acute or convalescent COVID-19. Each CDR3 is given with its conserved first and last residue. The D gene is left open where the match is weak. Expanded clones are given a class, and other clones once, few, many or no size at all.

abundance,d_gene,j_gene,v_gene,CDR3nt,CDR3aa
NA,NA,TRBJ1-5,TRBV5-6,TGTGCCAGCACCGTCAAGGGGCTGAGCAATCAGCCCCAGCATTTT,CASTVKGLSNQPQHF
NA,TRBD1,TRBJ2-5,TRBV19,TGTGCCAGTAGTGTTTCCGGGACAGGGATCCAAGAGACCCAGTACTTC,CASSVSGTGIQETQYF
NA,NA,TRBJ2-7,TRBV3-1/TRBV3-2,TGTGCCAGCAGCCATTGGACCCGAACTCTTTCCTCGAGCGGGCAGTACTTC,CASSHWTRTLSSSGQYF
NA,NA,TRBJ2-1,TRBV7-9,TGTGCCAGCACCCCCTGGGCCGGGGGACAGCGGGCTTACAATGAGCAGTTCTTC,CASTPWAGGQRAYNEQFF
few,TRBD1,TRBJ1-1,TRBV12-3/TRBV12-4,TGTGCCAGCAATCCCTGGGGGACAGGGGAGGCTTTCTTT,CASNPWGTGEAFF
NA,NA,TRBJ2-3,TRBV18,TGTGCCAGCTCACCAGGGCTAGAGGGCGGTACGCAGTATTTT,CASSPGLEGGTQYF
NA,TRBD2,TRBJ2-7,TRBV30,TGTGCCTGGAGTAGCGGGACCGCCTACGAGCAGTACTTC,CAWSSGTAYEQYF
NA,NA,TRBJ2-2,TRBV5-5,TGTGCCAGCAGCGCCAGGGGTGTCGGGGAGCTGTTTTTT,CASSARGVGELFF
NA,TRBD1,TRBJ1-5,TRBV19,TGTGCCAGTAGGGACAGGGATCAGCCCCAGCATTTT,CASRDRDQPQHF
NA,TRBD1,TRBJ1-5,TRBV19,TGTGCCAGTACCCCGGACAGGGGTCAGCCCCAGCATTTT,CASTPDRGQPQHF
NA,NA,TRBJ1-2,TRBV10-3,TGTGCCATCAGTGAGAACAGGGAATATGGCTACACCTTC,CAISENREYGYTF
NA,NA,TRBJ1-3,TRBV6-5,TGTGCCAGTTGGCAGAAGGGAAACACCATATATTTT,CASWQKGNTIYF
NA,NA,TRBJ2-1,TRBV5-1,TGCGCCAGCAGGGGGGGAGCGAATGAGCAGTTCTTC,CASRGGANEQFF
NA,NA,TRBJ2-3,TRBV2,TGTGCCAGCAGCCTTGTCGATACGCAGTATTTT,CASSLVDTQYF
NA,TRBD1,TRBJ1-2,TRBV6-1,TGTGCCAGCAGTGAAACGACAGGGGCTGGCTACACCTTC,CASSETTGAGYTF
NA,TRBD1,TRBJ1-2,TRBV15,TGTGCCACCAGCAGAGATGCCACAGGGGGGGAATACACCTTC,CATSRDATGGEYTF
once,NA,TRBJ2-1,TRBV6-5,TGTGCCAGCGGAACACAGGGTGCCTACAATGAGCAGTTCTTC,CASGTQGAYNEQFF
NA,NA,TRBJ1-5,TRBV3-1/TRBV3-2,TGTGCCAGCAGCCAAGAGGGTTGGGCAGGAGGCAGCAATCAGCCCCAGCATTTT,CASSQEGWAGGSNQPQHF
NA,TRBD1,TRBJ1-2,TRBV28,TGTGCCAGCAGTTTTTTAGGGGGCCAAGCTAACTATGGCTACACCTTC,CASSFLGGQANYGYTF
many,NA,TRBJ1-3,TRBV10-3,TGTGCCATCAGTGAGGTAGACTCACGTCGTCGTAGCTCTGGAAACACCATATATTTT,CAISEVDSRRRSSGNTIYF
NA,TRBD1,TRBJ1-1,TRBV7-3,TGTGCCAGCAGCCACGGGACAGGAGGCACTGAAGCTTTCTTT,CASSHGTGGTEAFF
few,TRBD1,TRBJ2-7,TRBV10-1,TGCGCCAGCAGTGAAACAGGGGTTCGGGAGCAGTACTTC,CASSETGVREQYF
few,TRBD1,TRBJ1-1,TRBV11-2,TGTGCCAGCAGCCGACAGGGGACTGAAGCTTTCTTT,CASSRQGTEAFF
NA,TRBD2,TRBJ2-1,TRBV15,TGTGCCACCAGCAGACGTGGGACACTAGCGGGATTTTTCTTC,CATSRRGTLAGFFF
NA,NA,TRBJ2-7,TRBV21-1,TGTGCCAGCACTTCAAGCGGAGGGATCGAATACTACGAGCAGTACTTC,CASTSSGGIEYYEQYF
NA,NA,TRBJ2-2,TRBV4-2,TGTGCCAGCAGCCAAGAAGTACGGTTCGCCGGGGAGCTGTTTTTT,CASSQEVRFAGELFF
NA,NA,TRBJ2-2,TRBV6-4,TGTGCCAGCTCCCCCCGCCCAGGGACCGGGGAGCTGTTTTTT,CASSPRPGTGELFF
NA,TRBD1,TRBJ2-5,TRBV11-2,TGTGCCAGCAGCGCCCTATATGGGACAGAAGCTAAAGAGACCCAGTACTTC,CASSALYGTEAKETQYF
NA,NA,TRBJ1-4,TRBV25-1,TGTGCCAGCAGTCCCTACCGAGGCAGGGTAACTAATGAAAAACTGTTTTTT,CASSPYRGRVTNEKLFF
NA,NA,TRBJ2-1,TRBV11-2,TGTGCCAGCACCTCTCTGTCCGTCTCCTACAATGAGCAGTTCTTC,CASTSLSVSYNEQFF
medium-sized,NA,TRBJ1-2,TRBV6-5,TGTGCCAGCAGTTACTCCGCAGGGCGAGATGGCTACACCTTC,CASSYSAGRDGYTF
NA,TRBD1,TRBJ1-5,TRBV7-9,TGTGCCAGCAGCTTAGTTTCCGGGACAGATAGCAATCAGCCCCAGCATTTT,CASSLVSGTDSNQPQHF